This T cell receptor beta chain came from a study of cytomegalovirus exposure and HLA in healthy donors. The PCR contained 60 Vbeta and 13 Jbeta primers. Clones were sequenced by immunoSEQ multiplex PCR, and TCRdb holds only the in-frame ones, with some missing. The sample includes about 180,000 clones, more than 60% of them seen just once. This receptor was identified in a human donor in good health. The sequenced sample was PBMCs.

Here the CDR3 DNA reads TGTGCCAGCAGTTACTCGATTTCCCCAGGGAATTATGGCTACACCTTC. Amino acid sequence: CASSYSISPGNYGYTF. This chain links TRBV6-5 with TRBJ1-2; a weak D match, TRBD1 (5 bases). V shed 0 bases and J shed 5 bases, with 16 bases lying between them. Per the germline V gene, CDR1 is MNHEY and CDR2 is SVGAGI. This CDR3 is built from 16 residues.